This TCR beta chain was identified during a study of T-cell reconstitution after alpha-beta-depleted transplantation in children. With respect to this clonotype: Its matching antigen is unknown.

Study outcomes and limitations: Reports say that about two months after transplant, the alpha-beta T cells came out of several hundred graft clones that had expanded. A year post-transplant, T-cell counts and diversity derived mostly from newly produced T cells.

The CDR3 is 13 residues long. Germline V gives CDR1 DFQATT, CDR2 SNEGSKA (reference sequence). V lost 2 bases and J lost 5, with 11 bases in between. During its preparation, the TCRbeta library received unique molecular identifiers. TCRdb reanalysed the PCR reads using MiXCR and keeps one entry per CDR3 protein. The table shows around 580,000 distinct CDR3 sequences, with more than 20% occurring only once. The source of this sequence is a boy less than two years old who had a stem cell transplant for acute myeloid leukemia, so the T cells may come from the graft donor. The sample here was PBMCs, mostly from graft donor cells, taken 360 days after TCRalphabeta/CD19-depleted stem cell transplant. The chain carries TRBV20-1 and TRBJ2-3, with D possibly TRBD2 on 5 matching bases. CDR3 residues: CSARKFRGDTQYF. Written as DNA, the CDR3 is TGCAGTGCTAGAAAATTCCGGGGAGATACGCAGTATTTT.